This T cell receptor (beta chain) was captured in a study of T cells in Graves' hyperthyroidism and ophthalmopathy. Study observations and caveats: The majority of expanded thyroid clonotypes above 0.001 also appeared in blood. The model identified upcoming ophthalmopathy a median about six months ahead of onset.

V trimming: 5 bases; J trimming: 7 bases; junction bases outside the gene matches: 22. Looked up from germline, CDR1 is MNHEY and CDR2 is SMNVEV (reference sequence). This CDR3 has 21 amino acids. Clinical Activity Scores of at least 3, NOSPECS grades of at least 4 and durations under 3 months characterized ophthalmopathy patients. As regards this clonotype: Its antigen is not known.

TCR beta CDR3 regions were amplified from RNA. HTBI primers drove first-round RT-PCR of the TCR CDR3. From the multiplex PCR reads, TCRdb called clonotypes with MiXCR, one entry per CDR3 protein. Of about 270,000 distinct CDR3 sequences in the sample, approximately 23% were seen once. The sequence derives from a man aged 25-40 years with Graves' ophthalmopathy. The V call is TRBV27, the J call TRBJ2-2, with TRBD2 matching over 13 bases. The sequenced sample consisted of blood. The CDR3 DNA is TGTGCCAGCAGTGGAGCAGGGAAAGCCCAACTAGCGGGAGGGTTCTTCGGGGAGCTGTTTTTT. Protein product: CASSGAGKAQLAGGFFGELFF.